These T cell receptor beta chains were read from a single sample in a study of CD8 T cells in Susac syndrome. TCRdb ran MiXCR on the immunoSEQ multiplex PCR reads and lists one entry per CDR3 protein. The sample yields about 60,000 distinct CDR3 sequences, about 92% seen once. Sequencing was carried out using CD8+ T cells from PBMCs. The receptor set was obtained from a human donor in good health. Both conserved end residues are part of each CDR3. The order of the fields is V gene, clone size, CDR3 protein. Not all rows give a size; the values are once, few, many and, for expanded clones, a class.

v_call: TRBV10-2
clone_size: NA
cdr3_aa: CASMEANSPLHF

v_call: TRBV20-1
clone_size: NA
cdr3_aa: CSARGDPGGHNEQFF

v_call: TRBV28
clone_size: NA
cdr3_aa: CASSSPPATNEKLFF

v_call: TRBV15
clone_size: NA
cdr3_aa: CATTPSGVLRNEQFF

v_call: TRBV20-1
clone_size: NA
cdr3_aa: CSARRPAGERLADTQYF

v_call: TRBV18
clone_size: NA
cdr3_aa: CASSPPAGASGNTIYF

v_call: TRBV9
clone_size: NA
cdr3_aa: CASSVAGETEAFF

v_call: TRBV29-1
clone_size: NA
cdr3_aa: CSVAWGATEAFF

v_call: TRBV12-3/TRBV12-4
clone_size: NA
cdr3_aa: CASLTPGETQYF

v_call: TRBV12-3/TRBV12-4
clone_size: NA
cdr3_aa: CASSPNEWGYLYGYTF

v_call: TRBV3-1
clone_size: NA
cdr3_aa: CASSPGLAGIGEQYF

v_call: TRBV27
clone_size: once
cdr3_aa: CASSSPGTGYPPLHF

v_call: TRBV7-9
clone_size: NA
cdr3_aa: CASSLAEGYEQYF

v_call: TRBV20-1
clone_size: NA
cdr3_aa: CSARDQGQGASGYTF

v_call: TRBV14
clone_size: NA
cdr3_aa: CASSQEDVGPYNEQFF

v_call: TRBV19
clone_size: NA
cdr3_aa: CASSLEVYSNQPQHF

v_call: TRBV25-1
clone_size: NA
cdr3_aa: CASSENSEQYF

v_call: TRBV6-5
clone_size: few
cdr3_aa: CASSYSGTVPEAFF

v_call: TRBV4-3
clone_size: NA
cdr3_aa: CASSQYAGGTSTDTQYF

v_call: TRBV29-1
clone_size: NA
cdr3_aa: CSAETGAYEQYF

v_call: TRBV19
clone_size: NA
cdr3_aa: CASSMRADSYNEQFF

v_call: TRBV2
clone_size: NA
cdr3_aa: CASSEGYGQTYEQYF

v_call: TRBV27
clone_size: NA
cdr3_aa: CASSSIEEQGPYEQYF

v_call: TRBV5-6
clone_size: NA
cdr3_aa: CASSKNNQPQHF

v_call: TRBV13
clone_size: NA
cdr3_aa: CASSRDREGANVLTF

v_call: TRBV6-6
clone_size: NA
cdr3_aa: CASSWRQGIAKNIQYF

v_call: TRBV27
clone_size: NA
cdr3_aa: CASSPSPTAYEQYF

v_call: TRBV19
clone_size: NA
cdr3_aa: CASSIGSRGYNEQFF

v_call: TRBV12-3/TRBV12-4
clone_size: NA
cdr3_aa: CASSLAMQGNIQYF

v_call: TRBV4-3
clone_size: NA
cdr3_aa: CTSSQEEGGFYEQYF

v_call: TRBV4-1
clone_size: once
cdr3_aa: CASSQAPTGLSDEQYF

v_call: TRBV11-1
clone_size: NA
cdr3_aa: CASSLGTGWNEQFF

v_call: TRBV15
clone_size: NA
cdr3_aa: CASGSSGRNEQFF

v_call: TRBV10-3
clone_size: once
cdr3_aa: CAISESGQNYGYTF

v_call: TRBV27
clone_size: NA
cdr3_aa: CASSLGGNTEAFF

v_call: TRBV12-3/TRBV12-4
clone_size: NA
cdr3_aa: CASSLRDREETQYF

v_call: TRBV19
clone_size: NA
cdr3_aa: CASSMIGGTGELFF

v_call: TRBV25-1
clone_size: NA
cdr3_aa: CASSADSYGYTF

v_call: TRBV6-2/TRBV6-3
clone_size: NA
cdr3_aa: CASSPGRVHTEAFF

v_call: TRBV27
clone_size: once
cdr3_aa: CASADRGPQETQYF

v_call: TRBV9
clone_size: NA
cdr3_aa: CASSPPGEGGTWEQYF

v_call: TRBV13
clone_size: NA
cdr3_aa: CASSFGPNESPSYEQYF

v_call: TRBV14
clone_size: NA
cdr3_aa: CASSQPPDRESGELFF

v_call: TRBV28
clone_size: NA
cdr3_aa: CASSVAGGVAPTDTQYF

v_call: TRBV4-3
clone_size: NA
cdr3_aa: CASSQEGEISGANVLTF

v_call: TRBV23-1
clone_size: NA
cdr3_aa: CASSQSNPRDYGYTF

v_call: TRBV7-9
clone_size: NA
cdr3_aa: CASSSAGSYEQYF

v_call: TRBV5-4
clone_size: NA
cdr3_aa: CASSTNGGGYGYTF

v_call: TRBV27
clone_size: NA
cdr3_aa: CASSFSPRVGETQYF

v_call: TRBV27
clone_size: NA
cdr3_aa: CASSERTSGNPDTQYF